This is a list of T cell receptor beta chains from one sample in a study of technical replicates of blood from four donors. Profiling relied on immunoSEQ multiplex PCR, and the TCRdb table lists in-frame clones only, not all of them. The sample records about 82,000 clones, around 90% being singletons. Sequencing was done on a sample of T cells isolated from PBMCs. These receptors all stem from a human donor in good health. Both conserved end residues are part of each CDR3. D genes are given only for firm matches. A clone size is listed for some rows: how often the clone was seen (once, few, many), or a class if it is expanded.

v_gene	j_gene	abundance	d_gene	CDR3nt	CDR3aa
TRBV5-4	TRBJ2-5	NA	NA	TGTGCCAGCAGCTTGTATGGTTCAGGTGTAGAGACCCAGTACTTC	CASSLYGSGVETQYF
TRBV11-2	TRBJ2-1	once	TRBD2	TGTGCCAGCAGCCCCGGACTAGCGGGAGATCAGGAGCAGTTCTTC	CASSPGLAGDQEQFF
TRBV7-3	TRBJ2-7	once	TRBD2	TGTGCCAGCAGTCCGACTAGCGGGTCTAGCGAGCAGTACTTC	CASSPTSGSSEQYF
TRBV30	TRBJ1-5	NA	TRBD1	TGTGCCTGGAGTTCGCAGGACAGGGGAGGGCAGCCCCAGCATTTT	CAWSSQDRGGQPQHF
TRBV6-1	TRBJ1-5	NA	NA	TGTGCCAGCAGTGACGGGACATTCCTTAGCAATCAGCCCCAGCATTTT	CASSDGTFLSNQPQHF
TRBV6-1	TRBJ1-3	NA	NA	TGTGCCAGCAGTGAACAGGGGATTTCTGGAAACACCATATATTTT	CASSEQGISGNTIYF
TRBV7-6	TRBJ2-2	NA	NA	TGTGCCAGCAGCTTAGGGCCTCTCAGAACACGTACCGGGGAGCTGTTTTTT	CASSLGPLRTRTGELFF
TRBV20-1	TRBJ2-1	NA	NA	TGCAGTGCCGGTCCTTACAATGAGCAGTTCTTC	CSAGPYNEQFF
TRBV5-1	TRBJ1-1	NA	TRBD1	TGCGCCACCAAGAACCCGGGACAGGGAGAAAGTGAAGCTTTCTTT	CATKNPGQGESEAFF
TRBV5-4	TRBJ1-1	NA	TRBD1	TGTGCCAGCAGCTTGATCAAGACAGGGTATGATACCTTGGATGCTTTCTTT	CASSLIKTGYDTLDAFF
TRBV15	TRBJ2-3	NA	NA	TGTGCCACCAGCAGAGATCAGGGGCGCGGGCGGGATACGCAGTATTTT	CATSRDQGRGRDTQYF
TRBV7-3	TRBJ1-2	NA	NA	TGTGCCAGCAGCATTAGCCACGGGGGTATCTATGGCTACACCTTC	CASSISHGGIYGYTF
TRBV27	TRBJ2-7	NA	TRBD1	TGTGCCAGCAGTCTTCGGACAGGGGAGGTCGAGCAGTACTTC	CASSLRTGEVEQYF
TRBV29-1	TRBJ2-2	NA	TRBD1	TGCAGCGTCGGCGCCCAGGGACAGCCGAACACCGGGGAGCTGTTTTTT	CSVGAQGQPNTGELFF
TRBV9	TRBJ1-2	NA	TRBD1	TGTGCCAGCAGCGTAGCTGGGGGACAGGGGTTCTATGGCTACACCTTC	CASSVAGGQGFYGYTF
TRBV9	TRBJ1-3	once	TRBD1	TGTGCCAGCAGCGTCGGACAGGGGTCTGGAAACACCATATATTTT	CASSVGQGSGNTIYF
TRBV5-4	TRBJ2-2	NA	NA	TGTGCCAGCAGCTCACCGACAGGGAACACCGGGGAGCTGTTTTTT	CASSSPTGNTGELFF
TRBV28	TRBJ1-2	NA	TRBD1	TGTGCCAGCAGCTCGGACAGGTTGGCCTATGGCTACACCTTC	CASSSDRLAYGYTF
TRBV28	TRBJ1-2	NA	NA	TGTGCCAGCATGGACAGACTTTTGGGCTATGGCTACACCTTC	CASMDRLLGYGYTF
TRBV5-1	TRBJ2-6	few	NA	TGCGCCAGCAGCATGGGACAAAGGACTGGGGCCAACGTCCTGACTTTC	CASSMGQRTGANVLTF
TRBV7-8	TRBJ2-5	NA	NA	TGTGCCAGCAGCTTAGAGGTCGCTAGGAGGGAGACCCAGTACTTC	CASSLEVARRETQYF
TRBV30	TRBJ1-3	NA	NA	TGTGCCTGGAGTGGATACAGGGTGCCCTCTGGAAACACCATATATTTT	CAWSGYRVPSGNTIYF
TRBV6-5	TRBJ2-7	medium-sized	NA	TGTGCCAGCAGGTATCTGCAGGGAGGCTCGTACGAGCAGTACTTC	CASRYLQGGSYEQYF
TRBV7-6	TRBJ2-7	NA	TRBD2	TGTGCCAGCAGCTCCCGGCGCGGGGGTAATTACGAGCAGTACTTC	CASSSRRGGNYEQYF
TRBV11-2	TRBJ2-6	NA	NA	TGTGCCAGCAGCCCTCGGCGGAGGGGAGTTAGCTCTGGGGCCAACGTCCTGACTTTC	CASSPRRRGVSSGANVLTF
TRBV9	TRBJ1-1	NA	TRBD1	TGTGCCAGCAGCGCCGCTTCAGGGGGCGGGACTGAAGCTTTCTTT	CASSAASGGGTEAFF
TRBV4-1	TRBJ2-1	NA	NA	TGCGCCAGCAGCGGGGGACACAGCCAGCAGGATGAGCAGTTCTTC	CASSGGHSQQDEQFF
TRBV7-9	TRBJ2-1	once	NA	TGTGCCAGCAGCTTAGCGGGGGGGCCGGTGGATGAGCAGTTCTTC	CASSLAGGPVDEQFF
TRBV2	TRBJ2-2	NA	NA	TGTGCCAGCCTACTAGAGGCGAACACCGGGGAGCTGTTTTTT	CASLLEANTGELFF
TRBV6-4	TRBJ2-6	NA	NA	TGTGCCAGCAGTGACACGATGAACCTTAACTCAGGGGCCAACGTCCTGACTTTC	CASSDTMNLNSGANVLTF
TRBV5-4	TRBJ1-1	many	NA	TGTGCCAGCAGCTTGGCAACTTTTTCCATGAACACTGAAGCTTTCTTT	CASSLATFSMNTEAFF
TRBV11-2	TRBJ2-1	NA	NA	TGTGCCAGCAGCTTAATCTCCATAGGGGGGGCCCCTAGAGAGCAGTTCTTC	CASSLISIGGAPREQFF
TRBV21-1	TRBJ1-5	NA	NA	TGTGCCAGCAGCAGTGCCGGGGCAGGGGATCAGCCCCAGCATTTT	CASSSAGAGDQPQHF
TRBV29-1	TRBJ2-3	NA	NA	TGCAGCTCACGACAACAGGACACAGATACGCAGTATTTT	CSSRQQDTDTQYF
TRBV4-2	TRBJ2-1	NA	TRBD2	TGTGCCAGCAGCCAAGCTTCGGGGAGGGGACTTTACAATGAGCAGTTCTTC	CASSQASGRGLYNEQFF
TRBV5-1	TRBJ2-2	NA	TRBD2	TGCGCCAGCAGCTTGTTTACTAGCGGGAGGGCGAACACCGGGGAGCTGTTTTTT	CASSLFTSGRANTGELFF
TRBV5-6	TRBJ2-7	once	TRBD1	TGTGCCAGCAGCCTGAAAAGAGAACGGACAGGGGTTTGGTACGAGCAGTACTTC	CASSLKRERTGVWYEQYF
TRBV7-9	TRBJ2-2	NA	NA	TGTGCCAGCAGCTTAGCCAGGGAGAACACCGGGGAGCTGTTTTTT	CASSLARENTGELFF
TRBV7-9	TRBJ2-1	NA	NA	TGTGCCAGCAAATCAACTGGCTCCTACAATGAGCAGTTCTTC	CASKSTGSYNEQFF
TRBV19	TRBJ2-1	NA	NA	TGTGCCAGTAGTGGGTACGGGGGAAATGAGCAGTTCTTC	CASSGYGGNEQFF
TRBV27	TRBJ1-1	NA	NA	TGTGCCAGCAGTTTACGGGTCGGGGGGTTGACTGAAGCTTTCTTT	CASSLRVGGLTEAFF